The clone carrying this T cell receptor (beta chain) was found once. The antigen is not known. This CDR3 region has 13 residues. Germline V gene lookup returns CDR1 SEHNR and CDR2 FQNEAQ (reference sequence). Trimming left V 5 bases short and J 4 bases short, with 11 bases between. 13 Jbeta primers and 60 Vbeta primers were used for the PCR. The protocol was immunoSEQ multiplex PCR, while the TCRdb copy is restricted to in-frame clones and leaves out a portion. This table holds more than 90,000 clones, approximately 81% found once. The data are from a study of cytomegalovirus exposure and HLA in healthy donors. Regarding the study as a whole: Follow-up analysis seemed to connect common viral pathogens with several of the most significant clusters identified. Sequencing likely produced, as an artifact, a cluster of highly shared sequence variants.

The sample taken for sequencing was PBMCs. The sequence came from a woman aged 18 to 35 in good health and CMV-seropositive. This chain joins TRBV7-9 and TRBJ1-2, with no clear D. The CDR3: CASSPLEVYGYTF. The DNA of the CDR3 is TGTGCCAGCAGCCCTTTGGAGGTCTATGGCTACACCTTC.